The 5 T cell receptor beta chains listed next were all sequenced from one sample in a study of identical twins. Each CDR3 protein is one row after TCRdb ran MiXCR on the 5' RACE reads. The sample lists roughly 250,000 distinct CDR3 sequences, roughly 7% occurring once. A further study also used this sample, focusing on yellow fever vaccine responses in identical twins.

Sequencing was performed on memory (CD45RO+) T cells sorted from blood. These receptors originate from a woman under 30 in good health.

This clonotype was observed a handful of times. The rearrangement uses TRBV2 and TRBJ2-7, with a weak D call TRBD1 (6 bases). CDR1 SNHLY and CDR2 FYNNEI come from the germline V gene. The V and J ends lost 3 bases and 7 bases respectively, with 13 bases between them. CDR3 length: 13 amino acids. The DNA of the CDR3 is TGTGCCAGCAGTGACAGGGGTCTAGGGGAGCAGTACTTC. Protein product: CASSDRGLGEQYF.

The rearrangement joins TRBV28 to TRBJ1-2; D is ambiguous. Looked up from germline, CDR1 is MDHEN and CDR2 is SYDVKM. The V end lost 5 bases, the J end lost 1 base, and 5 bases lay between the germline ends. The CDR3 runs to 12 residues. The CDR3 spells CASSTINYGYTF. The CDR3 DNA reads TGTGCCAGCAGTACAATTAACTATGGCTACACCTTC.

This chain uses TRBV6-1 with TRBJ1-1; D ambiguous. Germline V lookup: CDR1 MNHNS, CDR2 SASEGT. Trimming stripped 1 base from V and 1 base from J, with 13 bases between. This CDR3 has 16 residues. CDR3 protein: CASSEEPGSGNTEAFF. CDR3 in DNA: TGTGCCAGCAGTGAAGAACCGGGATCGGGGAACACTGAAGCTTTCTTT.

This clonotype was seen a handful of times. CDR3 protein: CAISEEGLAGGEQFF. CDR3 bases: TGTGCCATCAGTGAGGAGGGACTAGCGGGAGGTGAGCAGTTCTTC. This chain uses TRBV10-3 with TRBJ2-1; 15 nucleotides match TRBD2. Germline V gene sequence: CDR1 ENHRY, CDR2 SYGVKD. The CDR3 contains 15 residues. After removal of 2 bases from V and 9 bases from J, the junction contained 2 bases not matched to a gene.

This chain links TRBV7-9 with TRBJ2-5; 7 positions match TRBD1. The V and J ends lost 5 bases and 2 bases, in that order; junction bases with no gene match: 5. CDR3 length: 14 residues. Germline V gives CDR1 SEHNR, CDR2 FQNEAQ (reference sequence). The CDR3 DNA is TGTGCCAGCAGCCGACAGGGATTTCAAGAGACCCAGTACTTC. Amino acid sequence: CASSRQGFQETQYF.